This T cell receptor beta chain appears in the sequencing data of a study of CD8 T cells in Susac syndrome. Germline CDR1 is SQVTM and CDR2 is ANQGSEA. Trimming took 6 bases from V and 0 from J, leaving 12 bases between them. The CDR3 loop spans 15 amino acids. Reverse transcription of roughly 0.5 to 1 ug RNA was carried out with random hexamers. Amplification of TCR beta CDR3 spanned 54 Vbeta and 13 Jbeta via immunoSEQ multiplex PCR. Each CDR3 protein is one row after TCRdb ran MiXCR on the immunoSEQ multiplex PCR reads. This sample has approximately 190,000 distinct CDR3 sequences; 90% to 96% occur once, and the top ten carry approximately 0.1%.

The source of this sequence is a human donor with Susac syndrome. The sequencing input was CD4+ T cells from PBMCs. V gene TRBV29-1 combines with J gene TRBJ2-6, with D unresolved. CDR3 nucleotide sequence: TGCAGCGTGAGACCTTGGGGCTCTGGGGCCAACGTCCTGACTTTC. This sequence encodes CSVRPWGSGANVLTF.